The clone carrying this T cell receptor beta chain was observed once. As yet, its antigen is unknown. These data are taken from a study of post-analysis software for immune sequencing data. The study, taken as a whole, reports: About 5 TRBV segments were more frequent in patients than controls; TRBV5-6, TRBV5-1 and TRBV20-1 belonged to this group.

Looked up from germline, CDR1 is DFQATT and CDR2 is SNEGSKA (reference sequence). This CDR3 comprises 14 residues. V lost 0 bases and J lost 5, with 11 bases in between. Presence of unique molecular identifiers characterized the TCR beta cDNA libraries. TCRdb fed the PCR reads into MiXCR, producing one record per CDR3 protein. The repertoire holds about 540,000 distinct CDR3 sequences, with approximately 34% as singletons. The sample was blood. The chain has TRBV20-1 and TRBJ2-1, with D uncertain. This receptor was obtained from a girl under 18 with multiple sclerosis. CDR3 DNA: TGCAGTGCTAGAGATGCTAGGGCAAACAATGAGCAGTTCTTC. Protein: CSARDARANNEQFF.